The source of this T cell receptor (beta chain) is a study of chronic HIV infection and antiretroviral therapy. TCRdb re-called the 5' RACE reads with MiXCR, one entry per CDR3 protein. The sample consists of fewer than 40,000 distinct CDR3 sequences, about 7.4% of them appearing once. Trimming at V came to 4 bases and at J to 7 bases, leaving 6 bases not matched to a gene. The CDR3 has 13 residues. Per germline, CDR1 SGHRS and CDR2 YFSETQ. Specimen: peripheral blood. The rearrangement joins TRBV5-1 to TRBJ1-2, with TRBD1 matching over 8 bases. The TCR comes from an adult who had HIV and had not received antiretroviral therapy, or was an uninfected healthy control (not recorded which). In nucleotides, the CDR3 is TGCGCCAGCAGCGTGGGACAGGCGGCTGGCTACACCTTC. This translates into CASSVGQAAGYTF.